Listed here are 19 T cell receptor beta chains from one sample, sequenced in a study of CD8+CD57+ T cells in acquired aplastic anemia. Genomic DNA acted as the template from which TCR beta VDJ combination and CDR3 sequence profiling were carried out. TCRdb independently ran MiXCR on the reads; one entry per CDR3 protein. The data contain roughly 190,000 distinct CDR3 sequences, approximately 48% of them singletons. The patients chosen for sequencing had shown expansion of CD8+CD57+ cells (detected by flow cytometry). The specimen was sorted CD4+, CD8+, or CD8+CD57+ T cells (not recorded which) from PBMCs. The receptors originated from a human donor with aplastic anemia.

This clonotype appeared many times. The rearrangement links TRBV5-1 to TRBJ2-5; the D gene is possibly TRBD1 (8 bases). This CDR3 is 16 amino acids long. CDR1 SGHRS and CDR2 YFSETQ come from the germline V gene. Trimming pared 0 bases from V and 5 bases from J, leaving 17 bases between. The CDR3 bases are TGCGCCAGCAGCTTGGGGGACAGGCCCGGGGGGGAGACCCAGTACTTC. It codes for CASSLGDRPGGETQYF.

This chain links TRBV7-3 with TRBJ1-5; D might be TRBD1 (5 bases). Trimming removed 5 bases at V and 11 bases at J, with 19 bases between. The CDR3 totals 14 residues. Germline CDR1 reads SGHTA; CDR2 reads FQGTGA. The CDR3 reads CASSRLGVGETQHF. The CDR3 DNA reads TGTGCCAGCAGCCGACTGGGAGTGGGGGAGACCCAGCATTTT.

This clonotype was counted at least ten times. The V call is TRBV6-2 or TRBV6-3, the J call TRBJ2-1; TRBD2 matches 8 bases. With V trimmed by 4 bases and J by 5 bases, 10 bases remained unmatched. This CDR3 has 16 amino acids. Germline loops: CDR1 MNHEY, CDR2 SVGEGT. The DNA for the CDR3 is TGTGCCAGCAGTTCTCGGCTCAGCGGGAGCCACAATGAGCAGTTCTTC. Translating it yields CASSSRLSGSHNEQFF.

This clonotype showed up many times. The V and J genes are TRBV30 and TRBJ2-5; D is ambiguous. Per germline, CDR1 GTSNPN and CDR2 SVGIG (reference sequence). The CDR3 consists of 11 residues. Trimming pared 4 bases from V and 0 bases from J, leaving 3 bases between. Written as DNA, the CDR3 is TGTGCCTGGACCTACCAAGAGACCCAGTACTTC. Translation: CAWTYQETQYF.

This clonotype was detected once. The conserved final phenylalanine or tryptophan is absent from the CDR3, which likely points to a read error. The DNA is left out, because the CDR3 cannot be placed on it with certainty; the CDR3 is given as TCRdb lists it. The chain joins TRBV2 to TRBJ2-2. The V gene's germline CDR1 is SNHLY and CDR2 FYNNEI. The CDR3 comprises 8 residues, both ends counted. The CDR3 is CASSEALL.

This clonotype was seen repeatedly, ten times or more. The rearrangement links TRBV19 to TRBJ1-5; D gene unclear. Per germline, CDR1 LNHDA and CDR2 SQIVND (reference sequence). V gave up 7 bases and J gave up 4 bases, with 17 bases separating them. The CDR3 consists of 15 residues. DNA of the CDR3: TGTGCCAGTACCCCACGTCGGGGAGAAAATCAGCCCCAGCATTTT. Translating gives CASTPRRGENQPQHF.

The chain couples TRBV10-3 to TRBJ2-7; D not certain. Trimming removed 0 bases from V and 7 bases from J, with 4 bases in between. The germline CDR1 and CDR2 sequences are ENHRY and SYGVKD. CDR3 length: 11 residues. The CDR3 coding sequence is TGTGCCATCAGTGAGTCAGCTGAGCAGTACTTC. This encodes CAISESAEQYF.

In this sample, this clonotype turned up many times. The chain's CDR3 is CASTDPNLNQPQHF. Written as DNA, the CDR3 is TGTGCCAGCACAGACCCCAACCTAAATCAGCCCCAGCATTTT. The rearrangement joins TRBV6-1 to TRBJ1-5; D call uncertain. Germline-derived CDR1 and CDR2 are MNHNS and SASEGT. V was cut by 7 bases and J by 4 bases, with 14 bases left in between. The CDR3 is 14 amino acids.

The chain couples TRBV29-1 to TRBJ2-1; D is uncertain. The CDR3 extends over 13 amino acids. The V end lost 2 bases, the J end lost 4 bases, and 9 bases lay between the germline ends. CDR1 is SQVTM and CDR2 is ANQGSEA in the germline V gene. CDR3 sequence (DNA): TGCAGCGTTGAAAGTACAGTTTACAATGAGCAGTTCTTC. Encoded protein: CSVESTVYNEQFF.

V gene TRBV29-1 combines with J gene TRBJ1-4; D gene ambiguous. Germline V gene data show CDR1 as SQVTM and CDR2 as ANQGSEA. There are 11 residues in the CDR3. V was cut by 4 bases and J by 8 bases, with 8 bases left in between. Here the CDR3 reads CSVALGEKLFF. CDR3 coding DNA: TGCAGCGTTGCATTGGGAGAAAAACTGTTTTTT. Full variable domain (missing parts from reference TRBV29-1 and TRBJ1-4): SAVISQKPSRDICQRGTSLTIQCQVDSQVTMMFWYRQQPGQSLTLIATANQGSEATYESGFVIDKFPISRPNLTFSTLTVSNMSPEDSSIYLCSVALGEKLFFGSGTQLSVL.

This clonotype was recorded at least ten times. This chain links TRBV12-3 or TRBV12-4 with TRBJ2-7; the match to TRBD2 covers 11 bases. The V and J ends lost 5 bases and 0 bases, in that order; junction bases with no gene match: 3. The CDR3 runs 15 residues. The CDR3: CASSQLAGDSYEQYF. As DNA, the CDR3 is TGTGCCAGCAGTCAACTAGCGGGAGACTCCTACGAGCAGTACTTC.

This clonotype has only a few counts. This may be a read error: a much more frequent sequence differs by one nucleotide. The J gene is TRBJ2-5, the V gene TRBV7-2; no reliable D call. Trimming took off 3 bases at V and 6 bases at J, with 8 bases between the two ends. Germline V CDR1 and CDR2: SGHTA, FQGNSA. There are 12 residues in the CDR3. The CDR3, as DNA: TGTGCCAGCAGCTTGGCCCCTCAGACCCAGTACTTC. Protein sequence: CASSLAPQTQYF.

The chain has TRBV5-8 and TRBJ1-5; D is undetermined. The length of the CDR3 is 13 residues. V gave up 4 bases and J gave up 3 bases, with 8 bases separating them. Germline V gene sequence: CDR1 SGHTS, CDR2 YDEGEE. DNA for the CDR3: TGTGCCAGCAGCAACAGCCCCAATCAGCCCCAGCATTTT. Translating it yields CASSNSPNQPQHF.

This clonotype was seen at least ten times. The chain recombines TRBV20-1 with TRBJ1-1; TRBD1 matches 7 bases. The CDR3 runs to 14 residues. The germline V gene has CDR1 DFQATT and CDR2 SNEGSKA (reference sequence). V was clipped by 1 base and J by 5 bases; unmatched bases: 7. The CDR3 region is CSARAGGGRTEAFF. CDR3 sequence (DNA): TGCAGTGCTAGAGCAGGGGGGGGGCGGACTGAAGCTTTCTTT.

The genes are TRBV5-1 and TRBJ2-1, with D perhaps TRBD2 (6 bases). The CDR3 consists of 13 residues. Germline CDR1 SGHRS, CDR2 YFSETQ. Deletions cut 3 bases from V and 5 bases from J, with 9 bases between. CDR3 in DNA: TGCGCCAGCAGCTCCTTAGCGGACAATGAGCAGTTCTTC. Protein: CASSSLADNEQFF. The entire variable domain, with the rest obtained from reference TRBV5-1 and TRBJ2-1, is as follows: KAGVTQTPRYLIKTRGQQVTLSCSPISGHRSVSWYQQTPGQGLQFLFEYFSETQRNKGNFPGRFSGRQFSNSRSEMNVSTLELGDSALYLCASSSLADNEQFFGPGTRLTVL.

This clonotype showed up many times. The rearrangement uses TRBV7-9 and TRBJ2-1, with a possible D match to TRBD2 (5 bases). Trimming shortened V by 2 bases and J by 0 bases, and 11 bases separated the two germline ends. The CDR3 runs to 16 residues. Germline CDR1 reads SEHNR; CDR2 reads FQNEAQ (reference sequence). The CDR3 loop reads CASSLIGESSYNEQFF. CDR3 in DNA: TGTGCCAGCAGCTTAATCGGGGAGAGCTCCTACAATGAGCAGTTCTTC.

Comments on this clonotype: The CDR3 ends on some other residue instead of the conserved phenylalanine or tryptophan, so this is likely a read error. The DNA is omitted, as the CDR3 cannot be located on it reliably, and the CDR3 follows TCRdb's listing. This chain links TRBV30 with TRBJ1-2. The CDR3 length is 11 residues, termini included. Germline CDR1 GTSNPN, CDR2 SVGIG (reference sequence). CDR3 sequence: CAWSVLGDDTL.

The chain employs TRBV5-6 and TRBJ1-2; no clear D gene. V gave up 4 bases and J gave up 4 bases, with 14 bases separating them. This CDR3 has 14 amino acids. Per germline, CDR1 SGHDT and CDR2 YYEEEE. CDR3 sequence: CASSPDGPSYGYTF. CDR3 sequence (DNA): TGTGCCAGCAGCCCAGACGGACCGAGCTATGGCTACACCTTC.

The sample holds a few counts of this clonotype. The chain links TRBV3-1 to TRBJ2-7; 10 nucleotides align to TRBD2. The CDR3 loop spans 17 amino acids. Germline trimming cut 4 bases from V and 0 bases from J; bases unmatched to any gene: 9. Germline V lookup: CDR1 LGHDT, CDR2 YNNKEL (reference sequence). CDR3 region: CASSPRRSSGSSYEQYF. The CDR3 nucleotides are TGTGCCAGCAGCCCCCGAAGGTCTAGCGGGAGCTCCTACGAGCAGTACTTC.